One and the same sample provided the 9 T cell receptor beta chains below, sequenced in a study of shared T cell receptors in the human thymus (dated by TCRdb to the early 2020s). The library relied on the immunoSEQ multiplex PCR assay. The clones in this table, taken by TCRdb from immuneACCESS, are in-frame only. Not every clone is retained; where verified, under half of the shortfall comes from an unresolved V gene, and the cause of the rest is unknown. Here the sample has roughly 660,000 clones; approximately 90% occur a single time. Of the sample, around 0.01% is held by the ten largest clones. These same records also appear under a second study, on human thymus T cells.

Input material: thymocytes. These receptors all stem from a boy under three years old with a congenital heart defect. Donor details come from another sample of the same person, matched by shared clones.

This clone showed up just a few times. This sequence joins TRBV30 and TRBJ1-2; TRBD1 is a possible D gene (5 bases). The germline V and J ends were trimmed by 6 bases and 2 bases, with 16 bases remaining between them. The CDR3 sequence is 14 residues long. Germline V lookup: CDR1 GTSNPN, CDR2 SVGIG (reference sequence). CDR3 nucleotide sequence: TGTGCCTGCTCCCCCCGGGGGGAGAACTATGGCTACACCTTC. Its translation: CACSPRGENYGYTF. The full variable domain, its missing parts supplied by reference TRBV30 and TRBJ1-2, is SQTIHQWPATLVQPVGSPLSLECTVEGTSNPNLYWYRQAAGRGLQLLFYSVGIGQISSEVPQNLSASRPQDRQFILSSKKLLLSDSGFYLCACSPRGENYGYTFGSGTRLTVV.

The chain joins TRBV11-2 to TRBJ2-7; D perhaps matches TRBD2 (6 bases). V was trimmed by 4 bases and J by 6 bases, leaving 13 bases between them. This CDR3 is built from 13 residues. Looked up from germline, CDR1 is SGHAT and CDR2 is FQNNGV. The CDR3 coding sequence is TGTGCCAGCAGCTCGAGGGTGGGGGGCGAGCAGTACTTC. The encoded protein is CASSSRVGGEQYF.

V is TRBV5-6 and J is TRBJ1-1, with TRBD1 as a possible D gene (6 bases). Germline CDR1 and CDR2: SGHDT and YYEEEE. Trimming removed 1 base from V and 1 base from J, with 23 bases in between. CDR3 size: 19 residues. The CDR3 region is CASSLRSTGPAHWNTEAFF. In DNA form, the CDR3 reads TGTGCCAGCAGCTTGAGGTCGACAGGTCCGGCCCATTGGAACACTGAAGCTTTCTTT.

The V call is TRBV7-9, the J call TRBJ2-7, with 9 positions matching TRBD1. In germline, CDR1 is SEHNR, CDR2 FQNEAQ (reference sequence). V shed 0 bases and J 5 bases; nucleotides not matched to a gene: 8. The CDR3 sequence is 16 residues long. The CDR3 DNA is TGTGCCAGCAGCTTAGCGGCCGGGACAGGGCGGAACGAGCAGTACTTC. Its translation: CASSLAAGTGRNEQYF.

The CDR3 protein is CATSREGGREVDEQYF. As DNA, the CDR3 is TGTGCCACCTCCCGGGAAGGGGGGCGGGAGGTGGACGAGCAGTACTTC. The gene calls are TRBV15 and TRBJ2-7; 8 bases are a match to TRBD2. Germline trimming cut 8 bases from V and 5 bases from J; bases unmatched to any gene: 17. Germline assignment: CDR1 LNHNV and CDR2 YYDKDF (reference sequence). The length of the CDR3 is 16 residues.

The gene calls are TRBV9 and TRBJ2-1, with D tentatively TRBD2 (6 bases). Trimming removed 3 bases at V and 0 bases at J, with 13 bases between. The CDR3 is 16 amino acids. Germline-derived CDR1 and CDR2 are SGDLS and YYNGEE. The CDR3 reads CASSGAGRPSYNEQFF. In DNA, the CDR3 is TGTGCCAGCAGCGGGGCGGGGAGGCCCTCCTACAATGAGCAGTTCTTC.

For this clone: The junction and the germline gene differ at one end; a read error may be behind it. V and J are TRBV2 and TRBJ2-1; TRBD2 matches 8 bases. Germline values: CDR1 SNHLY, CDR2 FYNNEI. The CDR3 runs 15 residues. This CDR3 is CASTLSGRGSNEQFF. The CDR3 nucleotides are TGTGCGAGCACATTGAGCGGGAGAGGGAGTAATGAGCAGTTCTTC.

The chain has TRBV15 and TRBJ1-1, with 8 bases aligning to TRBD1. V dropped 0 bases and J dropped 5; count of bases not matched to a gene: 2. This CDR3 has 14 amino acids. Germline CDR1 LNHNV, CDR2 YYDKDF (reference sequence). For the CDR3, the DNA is TGTGCCACCAGCAGAGATAGGACAGGGACTGAAGCTTTCTTT. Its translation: CATSRDRTGTEAFF.

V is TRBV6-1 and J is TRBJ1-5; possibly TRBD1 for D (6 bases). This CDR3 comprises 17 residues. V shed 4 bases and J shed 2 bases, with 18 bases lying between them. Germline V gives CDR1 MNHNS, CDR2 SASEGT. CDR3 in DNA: TGTGCCAGCAGTGCCCAGGGGCTTCCCCCGGGCAATCAGCCCCAGCATTTT. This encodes CASSAQGLPPGNQPQHF.